The 11 T cell receptor beta chains given below trace back to one sample, sequenced in a study of cytomegalovirus exposure and HLA in healthy donors. PCR involved 60 Vbeta and 13 Jbeta primers. Data came from immunoSEQ multiplex PCR; TCRdb stores just in-frame clones and leaves some out. The repertoire holds about 110,000 clones, roughly three quarters seen once, with roughly 8% in the top ten. The sequencing sample was made of PBMCs. Receptors were obtained from a woman aged 45-65 years in good health and CMV-seropositive.

The chain links TRBV27 to TRBJ2-2; TRBD1 matches at 7 bases. CDR3 length: 14 amino acids. With V trimmed by 9 bases and J by 0 bases, 4 bases remained unmatched. Germline CDR1 and CDR2: MNHEY and SMNVEV (reference sequence). DNA of the CDR3: TGTGCCAGAAACAGGGGACCGAACACCGGGGAGCTGTTTTTT. It codes for CARNRGPNTGELFF.

The chain is built from TRBV5-4 and TRBJ2-5; maybe TRBD2 (7 bases). The germline CDR1 and CDR2 sequences are SGHNT and YYREEE (reference sequence). This CDR3 has 15 amino acids. V was clipped by 4 bases and J by 2 bases, with 15 bases between them. The CDR3: CASSPGGAGQETQYF. Here the CDR3 DNA reads TGTGCCAGCAGCCCTGGGGGGGCGGGGCAAGAGACCCAGTACTTC.

This clone was detected once. The chain employs TRBV7-3 and TRBJ2-1; no definite D call. Germline CDR1 reads SGHTA; CDR2 reads FQGTGA. V lost 2 bases to trimming and J lost 4 bases, with 9 bases between them. The CDR3 extends over 14 amino acids. The CDR3: CASSLVADYNEQFF. CDR3 DNA sequence: TGTGCCAGCAGCTTAGTCGCGGATTACAATGAGCAGTTCTTC.

This clone was observed a handful of times. The rearrangement joins TRBV6-5 to TRBJ2-1; 10 bases fit TRBD2. V shed 5 bases and J 9 bases; nucleotides not matched to a gene: 10. The CDR3 spans 15 residues. CDR1 is MNHEY, CDR2 SVGAGI, per germline. The CDR3 region is CASSPQRGGPGEQFF. The DNA of the CDR3 is TGTGCCAGCAGTCCCCAGCGGGGGGGCCCTGGTGAGCAGTTCTTC.

This clone was observed a single time. The V gene is TRBV5-1, the J gene TRBJ2-5; D is perhaps TRBD2 (5 bases). The J call may be mistaken, given a closer DNA end match to TRBJ2-7. The CDR3 consists of 15 residues. Germline V lookup: CDR1 SGHRS, CDR2 YFSETQ. The DNA of the CDR3 is TGCGCCAGCAGGGTCTCCGCGGGCAGCTCCTACGAGCAGTACTTC. It yields the protein CASRVSAGSSYEQYF.

V and J are TRBV5-6 and TRBJ1-2; 11 bases align to TRBD1. Germline CDR1 SGHDT, CDR2 YYEEEE. The CDR3 sequence is 14 residues long. Losses at the gene ends were 3 bases for V and 8 bases for J; bases not matched to a gene: 6. CDR3 protein: CASSWDRGSDGYTF. The CDR3 bases are TGTGCCAGCAGCTGGGACAGGGGGTCAGACGGCTACACCTTC.

The V and J genes are TRBV5-5 and TRBJ2-2; 7 bases align to TRBD1. V lost 0 bases, J lost 6 bases, and 2 bases stayed unmatched. There are 14 residues in the CDR3. Germline lookup yields CDR1 SGHKS and CDR2 YYEKEE (reference sequence). CDR3 loop: CASSLEGAAGELFF. CDR3 nucleotides: TGTGCCAGCAGCTTGGAGGGGGCGGCCGGGGAGCTGTTTTTT.

The rearrangement joins TRBV10-3 to TRBJ1-2, with 9 bases matching TRBD1. The trim removed 2 bases at V and 7 bases at J, leaving 8 bases unmatched. CDR1 and CDR2 (germline): ENHRY, SYGVKD. CDR3 length: 15 residues. The CDR3 bases are TGTGCCATCAGTGAGGGCACAGGGGGCGCCTCTGGCTACACCTTC. Protein product: CAISEGTGGASGYTF.

This clone appeared a single time. The chain carries TRBV28 and TRBJ2-1, with 9 bases fitting TRBD2. The CDR3 spans 17 residues. Germline V gene sequence: CDR1 MDHEN, CDR2 SYDVKM. V shed 7 bases and J 10 bases; nucleotides not matched to a gene: 20. CDR3 protein: CASTSLAGPLLVEEQFF. Here the CDR3 DNA reads TGTGCCAGCACTAGTCTAGCGGGACCCCTCTTAGTAGAAGAGCAGTTCTTC.

This sequence joins TRBV5-6 and TRBJ1-1, with D possibly being TRBD1 (5 bases). The CDR3 spans 11 residues. Trimming cost V 0 bases and J 12 bases, with 9 bases left between them. CDR1 and CDR2 (germline): SGHDT, YYEEEE. The CDR3 DNA sequence: TGTGCCAGCAGCTTGGGACAGAGAACTTTCTTT. It specifies CASSLGQRTFF.

The chain has TRBV2 and TRBJ2-3; 9 nucleotides align to TRBD2. V trimming: 6 bases; J trimming: 3 bases; junction bases outside the gene matches: 7. Per germline, CDR1 SNHLY and CDR2 FYNNEI. This CDR3 contains 15 residues. CDR3 coding DNA: TGTGCCAGCAGAGACCTTCTAGCGGGGACAGATACGCAGTATTTT. Its translation is CASRDLLAGTDTQYF.